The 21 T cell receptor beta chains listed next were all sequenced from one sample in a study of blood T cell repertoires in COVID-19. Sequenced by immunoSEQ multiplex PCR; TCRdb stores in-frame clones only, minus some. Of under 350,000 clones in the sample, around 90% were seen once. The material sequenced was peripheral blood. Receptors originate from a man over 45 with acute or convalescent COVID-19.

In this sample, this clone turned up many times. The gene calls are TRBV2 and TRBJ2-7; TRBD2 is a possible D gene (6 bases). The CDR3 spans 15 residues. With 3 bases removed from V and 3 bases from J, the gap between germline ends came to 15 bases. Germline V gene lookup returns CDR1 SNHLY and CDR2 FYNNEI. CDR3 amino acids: CASSEGLMKNYEQYF. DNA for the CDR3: TGTGCCAGCAGTGAGGGACTCATGAAGAACTACGAGCAGTACTTC.

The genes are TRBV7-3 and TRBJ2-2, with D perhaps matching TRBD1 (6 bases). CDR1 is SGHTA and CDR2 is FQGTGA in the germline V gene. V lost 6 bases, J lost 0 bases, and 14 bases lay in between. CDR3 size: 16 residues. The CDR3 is CASSLLGGPNTGELFF. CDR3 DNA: TGTGCCAGCAGTTTGCTTGGGGGCCCGAACACCGGGGAGCTGTTTTTT.

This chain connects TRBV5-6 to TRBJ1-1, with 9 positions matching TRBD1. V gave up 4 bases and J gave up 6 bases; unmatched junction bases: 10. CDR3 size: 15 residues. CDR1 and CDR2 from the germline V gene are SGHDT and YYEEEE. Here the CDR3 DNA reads TGTGCCAGCAGCCCTCACAGGGGGCGCTTAGCTGAAGCTTTCTTT. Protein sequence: CASSPHRGRLAEAFF.

CDR3 region: CATSEQANTEAFF. The CDR3 coding sequence is TGTGCCACCTCCGAACAGGCGAACACTGAAGCTTTCTTT. This chain connects TRBV14 to TRBJ1-1; tentative D call: TRBD1 (5 bases). In germline, CDR1 is SGHDN, CDR2 FVKESK. The CDR3 runs 13 residues. Between the trimmed V and J ends, which lost 10 bases and 1 base, there was a span of 13 bases.

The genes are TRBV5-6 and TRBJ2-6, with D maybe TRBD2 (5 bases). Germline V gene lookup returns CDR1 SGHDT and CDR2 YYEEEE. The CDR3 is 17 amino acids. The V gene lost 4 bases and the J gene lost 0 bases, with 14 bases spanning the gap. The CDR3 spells CASSRGQLNSGANVLTF. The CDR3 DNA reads TGTGCCAGCAGCCGCGGGCAGCTGAACTCTGGGGCCAACGTCCTGACTTTC.

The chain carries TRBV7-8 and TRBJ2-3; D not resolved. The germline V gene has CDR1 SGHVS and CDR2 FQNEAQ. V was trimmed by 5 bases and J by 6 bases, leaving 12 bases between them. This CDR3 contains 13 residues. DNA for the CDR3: TGTGCCAGCAGCCCCCCTCCCCCCGATACGCAGTATTTT. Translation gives CASSPPPPDTQYF.

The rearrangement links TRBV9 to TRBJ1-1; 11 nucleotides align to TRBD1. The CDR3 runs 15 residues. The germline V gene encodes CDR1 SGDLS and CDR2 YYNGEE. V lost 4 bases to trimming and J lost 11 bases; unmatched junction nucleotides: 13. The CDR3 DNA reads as TGTGCCAGCAGCCCGAATCTAGGGACAGGGGGTCGGGCTTTCTTT. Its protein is CASSPNLGTGGRAFF.

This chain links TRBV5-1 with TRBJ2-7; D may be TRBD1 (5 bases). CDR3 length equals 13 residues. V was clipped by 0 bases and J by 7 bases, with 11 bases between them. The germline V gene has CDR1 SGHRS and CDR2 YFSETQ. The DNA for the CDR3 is TGCGCCAGCAGCTTGGTGGGGCGTGGGGAGCAGTACTTC. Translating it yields CASSLVGRGEQYF.

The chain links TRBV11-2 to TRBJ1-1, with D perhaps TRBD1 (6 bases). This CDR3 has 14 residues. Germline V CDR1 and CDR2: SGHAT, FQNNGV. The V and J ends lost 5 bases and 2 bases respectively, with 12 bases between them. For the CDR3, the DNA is TGTGCCAGCAGCCCGTCGGACAGCAACACTGAAGCTTTCTTT. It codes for CASSPSDSNTEAFF.

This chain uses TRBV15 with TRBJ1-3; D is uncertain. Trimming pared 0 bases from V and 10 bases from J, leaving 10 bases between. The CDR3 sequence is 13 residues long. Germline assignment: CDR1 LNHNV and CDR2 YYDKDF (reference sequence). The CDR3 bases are TGTGCCACCAGCAGAGAAAAGGGAGGAACCATATATTTT. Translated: CATSREKGGTIYF. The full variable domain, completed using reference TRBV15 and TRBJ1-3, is DAMVIQNPRYQVTQFGKPVTLSCSQTLNHNVMYWYQQKSSQAPKLLFHYYDKDFNNEADTPDNFQSRRPNTSFCFLDIRSPGLGDTAMYLCATSREKGGTIYFGEGSWLTVV.

CDR3 sequence: CASSLVAAGNTEAFF. CDR3 bases: TGTGCCAGCAGCTTGGTGGCGGCCGGGAACACTGAAGCTTTCTTT. The chain uses TRBV5-5 and TRBJ1-1; D remains unclear. Trimming stripped 0 bases from V and 1 base from J, with 10 bases between. Germline V gene data show CDR1 as SGHKS and CDR2 as YYEKEE (reference sequence). The CDR3 contains 15 residues.

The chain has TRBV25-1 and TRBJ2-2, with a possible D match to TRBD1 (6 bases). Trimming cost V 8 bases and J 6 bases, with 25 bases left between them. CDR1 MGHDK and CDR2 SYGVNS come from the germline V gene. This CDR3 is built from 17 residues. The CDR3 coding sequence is TGTGCCAGCCCCCCACAGGGCCCCTTACCTCTGGCCGGGGAGCTGTTTTTT. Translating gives CASPPQGPLPLAGELFF.

DNA for the CDR3: TGTGCCATCAGTGAGTTGCAGGAAAATGAAAAACTGTTTTTT. Translating it yields CAISELQENEKLFF. The V and J genes are TRBV10-3 and TRBJ1-4, with D unclear. With 1 base removed from V and 5 bases from J, the gap between germline ends came to 8 bases. Germline CDR1 is ENHRY and CDR2 is SYGVKD. The length of the CDR3 is 14 residues.

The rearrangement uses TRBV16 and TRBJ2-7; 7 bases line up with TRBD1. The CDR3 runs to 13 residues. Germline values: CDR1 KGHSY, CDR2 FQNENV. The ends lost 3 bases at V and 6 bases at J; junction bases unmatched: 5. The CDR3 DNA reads TGTGCCAGCAGCCAGACGACAGGGACCGAGCAGTACTTC. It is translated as CASSQTTGTEQYF.

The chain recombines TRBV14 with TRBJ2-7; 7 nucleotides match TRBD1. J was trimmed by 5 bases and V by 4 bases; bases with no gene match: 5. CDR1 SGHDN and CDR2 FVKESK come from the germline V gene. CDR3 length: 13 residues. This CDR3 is CASSRRTGHEQYF. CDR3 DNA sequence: TGTGCCAGCAGCCGAAGGACAGGCCACGAGCAGTACTTC.

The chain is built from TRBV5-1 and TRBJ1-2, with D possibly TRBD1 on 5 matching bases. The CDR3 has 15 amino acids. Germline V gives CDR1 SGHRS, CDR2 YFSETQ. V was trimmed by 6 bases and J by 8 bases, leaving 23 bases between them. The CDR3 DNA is TGCGCCAGCACCCACGGGAGGGCCCCAACAGGCGGCTACACCTTC. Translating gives CASTHGRAPTGGYTF.

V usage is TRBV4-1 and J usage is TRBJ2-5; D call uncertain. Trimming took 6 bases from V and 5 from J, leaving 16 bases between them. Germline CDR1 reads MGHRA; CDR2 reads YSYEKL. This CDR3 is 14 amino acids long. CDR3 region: CASRRDPLGETQYF. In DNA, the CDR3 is TGCGCCAGCAGGCGAGACCCCCTCGGGGAGACCCAGTACTTC.

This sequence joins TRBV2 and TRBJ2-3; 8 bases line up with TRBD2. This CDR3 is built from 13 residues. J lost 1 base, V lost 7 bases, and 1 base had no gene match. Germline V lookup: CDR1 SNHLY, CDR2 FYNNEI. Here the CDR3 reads CASISGGTDTQYF. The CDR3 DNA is TGTGCCAGCATTAGCGGGGGCACAGATACGCAGTATTTT.

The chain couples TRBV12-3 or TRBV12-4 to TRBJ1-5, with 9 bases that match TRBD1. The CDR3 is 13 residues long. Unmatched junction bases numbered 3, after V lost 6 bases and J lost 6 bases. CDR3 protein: CASRGQGRQPQHF. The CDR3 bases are TGTGCCAGCAGGGGACAGGGCCGTCAGCCCCAGCATTTT.

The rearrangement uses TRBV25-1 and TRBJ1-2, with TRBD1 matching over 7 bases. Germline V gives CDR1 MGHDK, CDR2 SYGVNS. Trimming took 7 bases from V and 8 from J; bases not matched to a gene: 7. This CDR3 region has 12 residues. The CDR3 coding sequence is TGTGCCAGCAACCACAGGGGCGGCGGCTACACCTTC. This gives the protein CASNHRGGGYTF.

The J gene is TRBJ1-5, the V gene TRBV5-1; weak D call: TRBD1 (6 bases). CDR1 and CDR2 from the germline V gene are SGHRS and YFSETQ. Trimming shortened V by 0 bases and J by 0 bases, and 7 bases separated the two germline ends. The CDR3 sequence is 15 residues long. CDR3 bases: TGCGCCAGCAGCTTGGTGGGGGCTAGCAATCAGCCCCAGCATTTT. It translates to CASSLVGASNQPQHF.